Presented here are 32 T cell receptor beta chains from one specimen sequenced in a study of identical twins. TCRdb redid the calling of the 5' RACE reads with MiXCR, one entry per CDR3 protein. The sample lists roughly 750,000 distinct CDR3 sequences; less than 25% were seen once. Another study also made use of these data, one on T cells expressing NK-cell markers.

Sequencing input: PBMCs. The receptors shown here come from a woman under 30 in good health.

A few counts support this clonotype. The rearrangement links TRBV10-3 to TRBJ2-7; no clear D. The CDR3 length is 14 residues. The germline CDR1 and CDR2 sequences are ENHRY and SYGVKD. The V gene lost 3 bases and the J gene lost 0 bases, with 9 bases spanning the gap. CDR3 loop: CAISDRGFSYEQYF. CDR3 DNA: TGTGCCATCAGTGATAGAGGATTCTCCTACGAGCAGTACTTC.

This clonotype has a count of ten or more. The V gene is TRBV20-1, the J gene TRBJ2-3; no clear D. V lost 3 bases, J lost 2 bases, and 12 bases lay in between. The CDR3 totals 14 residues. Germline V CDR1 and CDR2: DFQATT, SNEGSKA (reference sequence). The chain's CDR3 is CSARSDPPTDTQYF. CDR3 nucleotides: TGCAGTGCTAGGTCTGACCCCCCCACAGATACGCAGTATTTT.

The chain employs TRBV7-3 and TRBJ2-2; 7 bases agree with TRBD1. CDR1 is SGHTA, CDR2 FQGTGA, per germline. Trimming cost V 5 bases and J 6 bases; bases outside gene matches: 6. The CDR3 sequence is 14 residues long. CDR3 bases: TGTGCCAGCAGCGCCACAGGGGTGGCCGGGGAGCTGTTTTTT. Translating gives CASSATGVAGELFF.

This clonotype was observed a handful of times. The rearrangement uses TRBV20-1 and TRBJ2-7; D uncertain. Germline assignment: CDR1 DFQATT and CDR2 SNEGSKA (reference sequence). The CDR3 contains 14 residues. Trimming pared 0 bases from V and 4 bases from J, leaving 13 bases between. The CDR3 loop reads CSARDPKGRYEQYF. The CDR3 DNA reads TGCAGTGCTAGAGATCCGAAGGGCCGATACGAGCAGTACTTC.

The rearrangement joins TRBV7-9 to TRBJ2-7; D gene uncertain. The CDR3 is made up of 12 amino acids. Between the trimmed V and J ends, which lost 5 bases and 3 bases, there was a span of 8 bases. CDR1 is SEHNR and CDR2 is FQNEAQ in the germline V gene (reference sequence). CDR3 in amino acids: CASSIDSYEQYF. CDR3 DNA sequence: TGTGCCAGCAGCATCGATAGCTACGAGCAGTACTTC.

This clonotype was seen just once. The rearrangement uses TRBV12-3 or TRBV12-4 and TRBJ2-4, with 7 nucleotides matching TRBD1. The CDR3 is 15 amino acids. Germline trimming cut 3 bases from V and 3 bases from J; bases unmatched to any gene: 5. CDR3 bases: TGTGCCAGCAGTTTGGCGCAGGGGGTCAAAAACATTCAGTACTTC. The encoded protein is CASSLAQGVKNIQYF.

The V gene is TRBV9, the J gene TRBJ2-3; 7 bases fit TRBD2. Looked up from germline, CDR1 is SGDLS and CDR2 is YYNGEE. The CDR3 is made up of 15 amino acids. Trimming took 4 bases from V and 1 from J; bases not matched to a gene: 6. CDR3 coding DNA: TGTGCCAGCAGCCCAGCGGGGACCCGCACAGATACGCAGTATTTT. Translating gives CASSPAGTRTDTQYF. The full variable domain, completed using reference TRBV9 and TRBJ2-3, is DSGVTQTPKHLITATGQRVTLRCSPRSGDLSVYWYQQSLDQGLQFLIQYYNGEERAKGNILERFSAQQFPDLHSELNLSSLELGDSALYFCASSPAGTRTDTQYFGPGTRLTVL.

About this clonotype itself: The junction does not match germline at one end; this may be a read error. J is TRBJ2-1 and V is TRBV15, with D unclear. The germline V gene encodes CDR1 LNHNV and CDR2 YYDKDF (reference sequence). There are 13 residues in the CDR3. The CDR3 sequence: CATSSHFGNEQFF. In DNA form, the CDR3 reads TGTGCCACGAGCAGCCACTTCGGAAATGAGCAGTTCTTC.

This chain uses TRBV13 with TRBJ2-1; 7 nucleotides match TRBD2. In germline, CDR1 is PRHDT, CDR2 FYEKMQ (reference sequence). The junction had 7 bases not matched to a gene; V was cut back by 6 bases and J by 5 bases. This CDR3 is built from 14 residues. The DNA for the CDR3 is TGTGCCAGCAGGCGAGCGGGGAAAAACAATGAGCAGTTCTTC. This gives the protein CASRRAGKNNEQFF.

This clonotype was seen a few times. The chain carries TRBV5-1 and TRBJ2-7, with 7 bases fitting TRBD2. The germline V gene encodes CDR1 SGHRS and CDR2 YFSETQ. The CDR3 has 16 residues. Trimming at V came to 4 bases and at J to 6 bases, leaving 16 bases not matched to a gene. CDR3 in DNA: TGCGCCAGCAGCGGGGGGGTTAGGACCCCTCGCGGCGAGCAGTACTTC. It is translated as CASSGGVRTPRGEQYF. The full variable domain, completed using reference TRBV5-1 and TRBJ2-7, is KAGVTQTPRYLIKTRGQQVTLSCSPISGHRSVSWYQQTPGQGLQFLFEYFSETQRNKGNFPGRFSGRQFSNSRSEMNVSTLELGDSALYLCASSGGVRTPRGEQYFGPGTRLTVT.

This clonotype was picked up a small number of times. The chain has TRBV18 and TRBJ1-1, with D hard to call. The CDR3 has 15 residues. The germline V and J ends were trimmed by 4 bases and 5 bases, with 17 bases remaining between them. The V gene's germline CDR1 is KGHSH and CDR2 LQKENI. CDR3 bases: TGTGCCAGCTCACTAACCGACGGGCCGGGGACTGAAGCTTTCTTT. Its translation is CASSLTDGPGTEAFF.

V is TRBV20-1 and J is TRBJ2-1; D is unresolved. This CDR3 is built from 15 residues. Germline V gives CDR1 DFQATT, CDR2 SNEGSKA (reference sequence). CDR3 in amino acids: CSYSKRLSSYNEQFF. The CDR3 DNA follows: TGCAGCTACTCTAAGCGCTTGAGCTCCTACAATGAGCAGTTCTTC.

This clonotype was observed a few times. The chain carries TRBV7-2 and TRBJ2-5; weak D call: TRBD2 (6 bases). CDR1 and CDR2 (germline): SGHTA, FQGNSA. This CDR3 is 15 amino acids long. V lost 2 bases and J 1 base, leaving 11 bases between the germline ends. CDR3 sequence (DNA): TGTGCCAGCAGCTTACGGGGGTGGCCCCAAGAGACCCAGTACTTC. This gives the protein CASSLRGWPQETQYF.

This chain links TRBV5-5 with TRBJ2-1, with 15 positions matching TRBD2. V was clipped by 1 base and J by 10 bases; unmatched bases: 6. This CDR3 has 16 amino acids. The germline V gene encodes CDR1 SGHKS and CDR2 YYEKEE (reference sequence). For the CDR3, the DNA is TGTGCCAGCAGCTTGTCCCTTGGACTAGCGGGGGGGGAGCAGTTCTTC. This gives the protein CASSLSLGLAGGEQFF.

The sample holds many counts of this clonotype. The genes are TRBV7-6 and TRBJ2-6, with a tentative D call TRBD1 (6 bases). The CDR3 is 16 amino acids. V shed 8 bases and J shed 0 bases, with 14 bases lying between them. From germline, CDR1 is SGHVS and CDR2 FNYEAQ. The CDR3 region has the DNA TGTGCCAGCTCCAGACAGGTCTCCTCTGGGGCCAACGTCCTGACTTTC. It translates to CASSRQVSSGANVLTF. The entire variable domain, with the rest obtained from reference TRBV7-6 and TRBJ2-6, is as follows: GAGVSQSPRYKVTKRGQDVALRCDPISGHVSLYWYRQALGQGPEFLTYFNYEAQQDKSGLPNDRFSAERPEGSISTLTIQRTEQRDSAMYRCASSRQVSSGANVLTFGAGSRLTVL.

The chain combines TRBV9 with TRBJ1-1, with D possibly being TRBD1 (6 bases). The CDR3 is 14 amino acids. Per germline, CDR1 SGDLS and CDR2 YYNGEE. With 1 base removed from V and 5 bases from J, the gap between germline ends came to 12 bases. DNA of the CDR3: TGTGCCAGCAGCGTACGGTCCAGGGGAACTGAAGCTTTCTTT. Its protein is CASSVRSRGTEAFF.

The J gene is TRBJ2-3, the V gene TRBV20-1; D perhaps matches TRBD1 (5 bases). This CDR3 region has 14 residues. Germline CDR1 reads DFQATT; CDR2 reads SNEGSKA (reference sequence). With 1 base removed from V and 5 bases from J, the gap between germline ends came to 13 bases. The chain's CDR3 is CSARGSGKGDTQYF. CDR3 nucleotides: TGCAGTGCTAGAGGCTCAGGGAAAGGAGATACGCAGTATTTT.

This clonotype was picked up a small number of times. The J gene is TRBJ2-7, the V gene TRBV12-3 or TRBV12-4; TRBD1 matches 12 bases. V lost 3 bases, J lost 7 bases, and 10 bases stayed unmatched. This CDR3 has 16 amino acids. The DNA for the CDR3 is TGTGCCAGCAGTTTCCGATGGGACAGGGGGCGAAGGGAGCAGTACTTC. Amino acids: CASSFRWDRGRREQYF.

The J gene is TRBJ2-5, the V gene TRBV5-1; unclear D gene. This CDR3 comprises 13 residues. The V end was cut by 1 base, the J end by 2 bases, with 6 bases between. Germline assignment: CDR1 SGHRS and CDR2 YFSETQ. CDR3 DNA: TGCGCCAGCAGCTTGAAAGCGCAAGAGACCCAGTACTTC. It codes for CASSLKAQETQYF. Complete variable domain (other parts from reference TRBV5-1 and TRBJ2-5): KAGVTQTPRYLIKTRGQQVTLSCSPISGHRSVSWYQQTPGQGLQFLFEYFSETQRNKGNFPGRFSGRQFSNSRSEMNVSTLELGDSALYLCASSLKAQETQYFGPGTRLLVL.

The CDR3: CSVGPSIEQFF. For the CDR3, the DNA is TGCAGCGTTGGGCCTAGTATTGAGCAGTTCTTC. V and J are TRBV29-1 and TRBJ2-1, with no clear D. Germline V gene sequence: CDR1 SQVTM, CDR2 ANQGSEA. Trimming took off 4 bases at V and 9 bases at J, with 10 bases between the two ends. The CDR3 runs 11 residues.

The CDR3 reads CASSFLAGSMHEQFF. CDR3 bases: TGTGCCAGCAGCTTCCTAGCGGGAAGTATGCATGAGCAGTTCTTC. This chain connects TRBV7-2 to TRBJ2-1, with TRBD2 identical over 9 bases. Germline assignment: CDR1 SGHTA and CDR2 FQGNSA. The V gene end was trimmed by 3 bases and the J gene end by 8 bases; junction bases not matched to a gene: 8. There are 15 residues in the CDR3.

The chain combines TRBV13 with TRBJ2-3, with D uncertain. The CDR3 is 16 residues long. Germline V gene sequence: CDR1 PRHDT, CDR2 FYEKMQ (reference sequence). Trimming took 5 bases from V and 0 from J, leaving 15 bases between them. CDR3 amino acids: CASSGLSESSTDTQYF. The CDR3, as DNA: TGTGCCAGCAGCGGTCTGTCGGAGAGTAGCACAGATACGCAGTATTTT. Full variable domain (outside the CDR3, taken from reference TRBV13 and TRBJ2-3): AAGVIQSPRHLIKEKRETATLKCYPIPRHDTVYWYQQGPGQDPQFLISFYEKMQSDKGSIPDRFSAQQFSDYHSELNMSSLELGDSALYFCASSGLSESSTDTQYFGPGTRLTVL.

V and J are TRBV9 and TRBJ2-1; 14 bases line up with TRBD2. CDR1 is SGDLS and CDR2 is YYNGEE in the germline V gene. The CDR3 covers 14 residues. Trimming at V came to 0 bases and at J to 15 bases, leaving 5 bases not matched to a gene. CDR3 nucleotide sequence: TGTGCCAGCAGCGTAGGGGGACTAGCGGGAGTTTTGTTCTTC. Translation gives CASSVGGLAGVLFF.

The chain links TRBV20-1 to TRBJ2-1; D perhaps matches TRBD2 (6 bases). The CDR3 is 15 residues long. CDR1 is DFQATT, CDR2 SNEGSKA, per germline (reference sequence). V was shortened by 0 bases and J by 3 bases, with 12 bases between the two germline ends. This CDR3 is CSARDREPNYNEQFF. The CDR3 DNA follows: TGCAGTGCTAGAGATCGGGAGCCAAACTACAATGAGCAGTTCTTC.

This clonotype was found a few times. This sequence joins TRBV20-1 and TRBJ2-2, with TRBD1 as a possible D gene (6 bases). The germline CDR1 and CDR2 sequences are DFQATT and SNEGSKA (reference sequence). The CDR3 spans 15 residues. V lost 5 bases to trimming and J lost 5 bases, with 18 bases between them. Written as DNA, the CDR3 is TGCAGTGCTCGCGGACAGTCCCACCGAACCGGGGAGCTGTTTTTT. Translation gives CSARGQSHRTGELFF.

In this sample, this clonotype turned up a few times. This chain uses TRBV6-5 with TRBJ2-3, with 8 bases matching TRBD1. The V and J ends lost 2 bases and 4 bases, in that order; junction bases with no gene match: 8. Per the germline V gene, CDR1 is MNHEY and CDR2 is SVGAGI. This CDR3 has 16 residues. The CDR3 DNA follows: TGTGCCAGCAGTTACCCGATTGCAGGGGGCCCAGATACGCAGTATTTT. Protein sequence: CASSYPIAGGPDTQYF.

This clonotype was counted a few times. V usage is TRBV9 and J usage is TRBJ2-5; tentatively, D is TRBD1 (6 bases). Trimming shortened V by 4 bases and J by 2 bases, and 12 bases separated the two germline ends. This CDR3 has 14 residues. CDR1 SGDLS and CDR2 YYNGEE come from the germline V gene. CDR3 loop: CASSLPDSQETQYF. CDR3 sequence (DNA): TGTGCCAGCAGCCTACCGGACAGTCAAGAGACCCAGTACTTC.

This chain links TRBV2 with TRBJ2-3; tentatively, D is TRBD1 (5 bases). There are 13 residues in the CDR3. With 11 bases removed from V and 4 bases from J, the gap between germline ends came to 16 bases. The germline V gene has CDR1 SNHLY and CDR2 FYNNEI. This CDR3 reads CAGDRGAADTQYF. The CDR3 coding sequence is TGTGCCGGGGATCGTGGGGCGGCAGATACGCAGTATTTT. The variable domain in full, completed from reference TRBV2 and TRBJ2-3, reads EPEVTQTPSHQVTQMGQEVILRCVPISNHLYFYWYRQILGQKVEFLVSFYNNEISEKSEIFDDQFSVERPDGSNFTLKIRSTKLEDSAMYFCAGDRGAADTQYFGPGTRLTVL.

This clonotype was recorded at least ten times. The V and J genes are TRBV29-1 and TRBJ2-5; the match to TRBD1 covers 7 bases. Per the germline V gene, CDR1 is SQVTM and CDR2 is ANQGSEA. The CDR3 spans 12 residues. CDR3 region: CSVGTAQETQYF. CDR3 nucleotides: TGCAGTGTCGGGACAGCCCAAGAGACCCAGTACTTC.

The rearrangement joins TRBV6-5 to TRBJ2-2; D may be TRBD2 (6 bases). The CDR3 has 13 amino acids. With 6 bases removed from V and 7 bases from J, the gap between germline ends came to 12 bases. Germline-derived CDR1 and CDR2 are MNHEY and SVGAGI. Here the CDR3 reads CASRPSGDGELFF. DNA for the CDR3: TGTGCCAGCAGACCCTCGGGAGACGGGGAGCTGTTTTTT.

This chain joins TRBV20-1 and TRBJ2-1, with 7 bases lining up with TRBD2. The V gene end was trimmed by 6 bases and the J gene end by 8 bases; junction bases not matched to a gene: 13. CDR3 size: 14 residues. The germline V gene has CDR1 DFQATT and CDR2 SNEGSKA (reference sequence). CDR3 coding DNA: TGCAGTGCCCCCCGGGCTAGCGGCGCGGATGAGCAGTTCTTC. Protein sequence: CSAPRASGADEQFF.

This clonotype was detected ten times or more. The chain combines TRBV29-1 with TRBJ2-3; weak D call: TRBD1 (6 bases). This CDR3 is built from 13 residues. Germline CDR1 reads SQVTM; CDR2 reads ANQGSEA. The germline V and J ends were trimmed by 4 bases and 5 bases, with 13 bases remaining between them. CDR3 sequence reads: CSVAGAFEDTQYF. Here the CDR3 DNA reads TGCAGCGTTGCAGGGGCCTTTGAAGATACGCAGTATTTT.